This T cell receptor beta chain was identified during a study of blood T cells in healthy people across ages. Study-level background: Researchers report that template switching captured about one barcoded beta molecule per two T cells. Study-level results: Comparison with aged donors showed that long-lived donors had more naive CD4+ cells and higher diversity. A roughly linear fall in TCR beta diversity per million T cells was seen with increasing age.

Comments on this clonotype: Its antigen is unidentified.

The CDR3 is made up of 17 amino acids. The trim removed 3 bases at V and 3 bases at J, leaving 5 bases unmatched. Germline values: CDR1 SGHRS, CDR2 YFSETQ. A second PCR, run for about 6 to 12 cycles, used a sample-barcoded 5' primer plus a J-beta primer mix. Each cDNA molecule was tagged by a template-switch adaptor with 12 random nucleotides. TCRdb fed the 5' RACE reads into MiXCR, producing one record per CDR3 protein. The sample contains about 1.8 million distinct CDR3 sequences, around 50% of which appear only once. This sequence originates from a middle-aged woman in good health. The J gene is TRBJ2-1, the V gene TRBV5-1; 14 bases agree with TRBD2. The sequencing sample was made of blood. The CDR3 DNA reads as TGCGCCAGCAGCTATCCGGGACTAGCGGGGGTCTACAATGAGCAGTTCTTC. It specifies CASSYPGLAGVYNEQFF.